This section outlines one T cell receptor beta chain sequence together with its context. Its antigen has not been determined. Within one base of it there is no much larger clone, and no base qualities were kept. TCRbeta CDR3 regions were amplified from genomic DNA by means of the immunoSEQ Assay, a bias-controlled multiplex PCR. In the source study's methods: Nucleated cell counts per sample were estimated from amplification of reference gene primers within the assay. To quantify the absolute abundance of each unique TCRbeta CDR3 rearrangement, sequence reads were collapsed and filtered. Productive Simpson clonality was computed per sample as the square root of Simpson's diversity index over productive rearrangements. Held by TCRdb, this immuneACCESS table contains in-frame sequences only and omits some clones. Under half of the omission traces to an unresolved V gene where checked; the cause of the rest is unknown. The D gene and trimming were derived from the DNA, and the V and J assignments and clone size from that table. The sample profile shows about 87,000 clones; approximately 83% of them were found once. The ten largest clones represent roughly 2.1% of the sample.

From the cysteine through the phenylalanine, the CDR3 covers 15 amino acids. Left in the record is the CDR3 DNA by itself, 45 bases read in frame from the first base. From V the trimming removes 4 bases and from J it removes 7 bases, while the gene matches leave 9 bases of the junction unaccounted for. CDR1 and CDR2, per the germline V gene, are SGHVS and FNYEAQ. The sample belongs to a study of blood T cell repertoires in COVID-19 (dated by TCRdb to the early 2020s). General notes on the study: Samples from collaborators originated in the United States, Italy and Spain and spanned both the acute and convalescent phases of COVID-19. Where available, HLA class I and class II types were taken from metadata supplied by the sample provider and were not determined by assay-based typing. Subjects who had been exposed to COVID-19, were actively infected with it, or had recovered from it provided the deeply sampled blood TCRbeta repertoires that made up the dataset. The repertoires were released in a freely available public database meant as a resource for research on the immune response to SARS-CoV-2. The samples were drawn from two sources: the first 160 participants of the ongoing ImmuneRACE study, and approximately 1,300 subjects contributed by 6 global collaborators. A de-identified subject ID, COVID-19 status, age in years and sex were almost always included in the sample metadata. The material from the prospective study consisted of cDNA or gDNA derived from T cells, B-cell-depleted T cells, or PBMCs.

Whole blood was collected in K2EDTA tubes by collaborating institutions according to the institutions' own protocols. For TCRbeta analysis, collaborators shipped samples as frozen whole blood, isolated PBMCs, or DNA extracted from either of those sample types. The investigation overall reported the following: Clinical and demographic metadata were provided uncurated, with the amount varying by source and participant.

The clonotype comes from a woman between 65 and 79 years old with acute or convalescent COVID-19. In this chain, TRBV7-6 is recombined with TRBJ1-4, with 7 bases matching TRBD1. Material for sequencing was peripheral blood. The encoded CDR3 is CASSSPGTAAEKLFF. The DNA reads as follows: TGTGCCAGCAGCTCACCCGGGACAGCGGCTGAAAAACTGTTTTTT.